This entry concerns a single TCR beta chain. The data were obtained in a study of blood T cell repertoires in COVID-19. Background on the study: PBMCs, B-cell-depleted T cells, or T cells provided the cDNA or gDNA that made up the material.

This CDR3 is 17 amino acids long. V was trimmed by 4 bases and J by 0 bases, leaving 17 bases between them. Germline-derived CDR1 and CDR2 are SGDLS and YYNGEE. TCRdb's copy holds only in-frame clones and misses some; the assay was immunoSEQ multiplex PCR. The repertoire includes 95,000 to 150,000 clones, 70% to 85% of them detected once, and 4% to 5.5% sits in the top ten. This chain joins TRBV9 and TRBJ2-1, with D possibly TRBD2 on 6 matching bases. The TCR was taken from a woman in her seventies with acute or convalescent COVID-19. Sequencing was carried out using peripheral blood. CDR3 in amino acids: CASSPPGSGSSYNEQFF. The CDR3 DNA sequence: TGTGCCAGCAGCCCACCAGGTTCCGGGAGCTCCTACAATGAGCAGTTCTTC. The full variable domain, in which reference TRBV9 and TRBJ2-1 provide the parts outside the CDR3, is DSGVTQTPKHLITATGQRVTLRCSPRSGDLSVYWYQQSLDQGLQFLIQYYNGEERAKGNILERFSAQQFPDLHSELNLSSLELGDSALYFCASSPPGSGSSYNEQFFGPGTRLTVL.